The sample holds one count of the clone carrying this T cell receptor beta chain. Its target is not known. At one of its ends the junction is not consistent with the germline gene, which may arise from a read error. This record comes from a study of regulatory T cells in long-lasting Graves disease. Overall study findings and caveats: Newly diagnosed disease favored TRBV20-1 and TRBJ2-1 over persistent disease. Sharing of public clonotypes was greater in persistent patients (roughly 2,900) than in new patients (around 1,000).

Germline loops: CDR1 LNHDA, CDR2 SQIVND (reference sequence). This CDR3 comprises 15 residues. Time point: newly diagnosed GD, antithyroid drugs for less than 3 months. PBMC RNA was the source of the TCR library. The EDTA tubes were filled with about 10 milliliters of drawn peripheral blood. Sequencing libraries for TCR beta were prepared with iRepertoire HTBI primers and Arm-PCR of CDR3 regions. MiXCR, run by TCRdb on the multiplex PCR reads, gives a single entry per CDR3 protein. Here the sample spans around 480,000 distinct CDR3 sequences, around 16% being singletons. These data also formed part of another study, on T cells in Graves' hyperthyroidism and ophthalmopathy. As that study records: Newly diagnosed patients aged 18 to 65 had hyperthyroidism of under 2 months' duration.

Here the sequenced sample was peripheral blood mononuclear cells (PBMCs), taken at new diagnosis, from a patient treated with antithyroid drugs. The gene calls are TRBV19 and TRBJ1-2; 8 nucleotides agree with TRBD1. This receptor was identified in a woman aged 35 to 60 with Graves disease. CDR3 DNA sequence: TGTGCCAGTAGGGACAGGGTCTCTATCAACTATGGTTACACCTTC. It translates to CASRDRVSINYGYTF.